A single sample is the source of the 8 T cell receptor beta chains below, sequenced in a study of chemoradiotherapy in HPV16-positive cancers. Only in-frame clones appear in the TCRdb table, and some are missing; sequencing was by immunoSEQ multiplex PCR. The data show around 6,500 clones, with 81% seen just once and around 7.3% held by the top ten. The starting material was tumor tissue, obtained from a patient who underwent chemoradiotherapy. These receptors were taken from a human donor with HPV-associated anogenital cancer.

J is TRBJ1-5 and V is TRBV6-1, with D unresolved. Germline loops: CDR1 MNHNS, CDR2 SASEGT. V dropped 8 bases and J dropped 3 bases, with 11 bases sitting between them. The CDR3 consists of 13 residues. The CDR3 is CASQNRLNQPQHF. CDR3 DNA sequence: TGTGCCAGCCAGAACCGTCTCAATCAGCCCCAGCATTTT.

This chain connects TRBV6-5 to TRBJ1-5; 8 bases line up with TRBD1. With V trimmed by 2 bases and J by 5 bases, 5 bases remained unmatched. Germline V gives CDR1 MNHEY, CDR2 SVGAGI. The CDR3 consists of 15 residues. For the CDR3, the DNA is TGTGCCAGCAGTTACACGACAGGGGCCGATCAGCCCCAGCATTTT. Encoded protein: CASSYTTGADQPQHF.

The chain recombines TRBV7-2 with TRBJ2-7; D ambiguous. The CDR3 is made up of 15 amino acids. Per germline, CDR1 SGHTA and CDR2 FQGNSA. Trimming removed 5 bases at V and 3 bases at J, with 17 bases between. CDR3 coding DNA: TGTGCCAGCAGCCCCTCGGCCCCACGGGTCTACGAGCAGTACTTC. This codes for CASSPSAPRVYEQYF.

This chain joins TRBV10-3 and TRBJ2-1, with no clear D. The CDR3 loop spans 15 amino acids. Germline-derived CDR1 and CDR2 are ENHRY and SYGVKD. Trimming removed 6 bases from V and 0 bases from J, with 12 bases in between. CDR3: CAIRDLESSYNEQFF. In DNA, the CDR3 is TGTGCCATCAGGGATCTAGAGAGCTCCTACAATGAGCAGTTCTTC.

This clone was counted only a few times. This rearrangement joins TRBV19 to TRBJ1-6; D not certain. The V end lost 2 bases, the J end lost 3 bases, and 8 bases lay between the germline ends. The germline V gene encodes CDR1 LNHDA and CDR2 SQIVND (reference sequence). The CDR3 is 15 residues long. The CDR3 protein is CASSIRENYNSPLHF. DNA for the CDR3: TGTGCCAGTAGTATAAGGGAGAACTATAATTCACCCCTCCACTTT. The full variable domain, with the rest looked up from reference TRBV19 and TRBJ1-6, is DGGITQSPKYLFRKEGQNVTLSCEQNLNHDAMYWYRQDPGQGLRLIYYSQIVNDFQKGDIAEGYSVSREKKESFPLTVTSAQKNPTAFYLCASSIRENYNSPLHFGNGTRLTVT.

The rearrangement joins TRBV11-3 to TRBJ1-3; D gene unclear. Looked up from germline, CDR1 is SGHNT and CDR2 is YENEEA. V was pared by 5 bases and J by 2 bases, with 16 bases between. This CDR3 region has 16 residues. CDR3 coding DNA: TGTGCCAGCAGCCCCCTCTTGGGGTCCACTGGAAACACCATATATTTT. Protein product: CASSPLLGSTGNTIYF.

In DNA form, the CDR3 reads TGTGCCAGCAGCAAGGGGGGAAAGGAGACCCAGTACTTC. Protein sequence: CASSKGGKETQYF. The chain carries TRBV11-2 and TRBJ2-5; D is tentatively TRBD1 or TRBD2 (6 bases each). Germline CDR1 reads SGHAT; CDR2 reads FQNNGV. The length of the CDR3 is 13 residues. The V end was cut by 5 bases, the J end by 5 bases, with 12 bases between.

The chain links TRBV5-1 to TRBJ2-1, with D perhaps matching TRBD1 or TRBD2 (5 bases each). The CDR3 spans 15 residues. The germline gives CDR1 SGHRS, CDR2 YFSETQ. V was clipped by 3 bases and J by 7 bases, with 17 bases between them. CDR3 DNA: TGCGCCAGCAGCTCCACCGGGACGGAAACGAATGAGCAGTTCTTC. It translates to CASSSTGTETNEQFF.